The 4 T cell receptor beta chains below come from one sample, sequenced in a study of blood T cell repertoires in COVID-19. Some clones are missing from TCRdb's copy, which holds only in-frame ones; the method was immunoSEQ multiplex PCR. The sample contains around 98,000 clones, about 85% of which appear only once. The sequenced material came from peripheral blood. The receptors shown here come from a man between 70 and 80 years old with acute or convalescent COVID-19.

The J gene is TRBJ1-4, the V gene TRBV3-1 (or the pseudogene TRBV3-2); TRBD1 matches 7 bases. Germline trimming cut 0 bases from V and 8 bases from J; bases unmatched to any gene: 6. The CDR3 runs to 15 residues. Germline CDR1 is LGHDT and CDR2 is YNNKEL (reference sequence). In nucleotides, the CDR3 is TGTGCCAGCAGCCAAGATTGGGCAGGGGGGGAAAAACTGTTTTTT. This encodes CASSQDWAGGEKLFF.

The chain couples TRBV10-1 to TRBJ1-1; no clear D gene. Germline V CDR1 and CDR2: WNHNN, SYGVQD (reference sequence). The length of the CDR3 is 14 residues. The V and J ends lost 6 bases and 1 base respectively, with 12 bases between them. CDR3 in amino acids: CASSQTAGNTEAFF. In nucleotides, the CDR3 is TGCGCCAGCAGCCAGACGGCAGGGAACACTGAAGCTTTCTTT.

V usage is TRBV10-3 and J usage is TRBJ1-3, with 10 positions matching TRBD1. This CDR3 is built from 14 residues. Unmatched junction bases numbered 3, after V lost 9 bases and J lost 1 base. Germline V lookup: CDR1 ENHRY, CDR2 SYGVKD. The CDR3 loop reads CAIGTGDSGNTIYF. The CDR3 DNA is TGTGCCATAGGGACAGGGGATTCTGGAAACACCATATATTTT.

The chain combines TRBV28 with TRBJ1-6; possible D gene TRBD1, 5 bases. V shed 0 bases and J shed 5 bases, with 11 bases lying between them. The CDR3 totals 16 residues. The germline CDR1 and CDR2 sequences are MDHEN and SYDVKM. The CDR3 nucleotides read TGTGCCAGCAGTTTATGGGGGGGAGAAGATAATTCACCCCTCCACTTT. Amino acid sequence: CASSLWGGEDNSPLHF.